This T cell receptor (beta chain) comes out of a study of radiation and T cells in renal cell carcinoma. V dropped 0 bases and J dropped 0 bases, with 3 bases sitting between them. CDR1 SGDLS and CDR2 YYNGEE come from the germline V gene. This CDR3 contains 13 residues. Treatment specified: 15 Gy SBRT to primary tumor, nephrectomy 4 weeks later. About this clone itself: Its matching antigen is unknown.

Study-level findings and limits: Top tumor clonotypes rose in blood 2 weeks post-radiation, then contracted. Tumor samples were small regions of around 0.91 g.

Sequenced by immunoSEQ multiplex PCR; TCRdb stores in-frame clones only, minus some. The sample consists of 18,000 or so clones, roughly 58% of them appearing once. The V gene is TRBV9, the J gene TRBJ1-1, with D unresolved. Sequenced here: tumor tissue, sampled from a patient whose treatment included radiotherapy and nephrectomy. The sequence was collected from a man aged 50-60 years with renal cell carcinoma. The CDR3 loop is CASSVDMNTEAFF. CDR3 DNA sequence: TGTGCCAGCAGCGTAGATATGAACACTGAAGCTTTCTTT.